This is a list of T cell receptor beta chains from one sample in a study of T cell responses to AZD1222 COVID-19 vaccine. The assay was immunoSEQ multiplex PCR, and TCRdb's table has in-frame clones only and misses some. The sample includes about 100,000 clones, more than 75% seen only once; the top ten take roughly a fifth. Here the sequenced sample was peripheral blood, taken on day 0 of AZD1222 vaccination. These receptors came from an adult in good health. Each CDR3 is given with its conserved first and last residue. The D gene is left open where the match is weak. Clone sizes are given selectively: once, few, many, or a class where the clone is expanded.

>TRBV9|TRBJ2-3|NA|TRBD1
TGTGCCAGCAGCGTGGACAGGGGGCTTGATACGCAGTATTTT
CASSVDRGLDTQYF
>TRBV12-5|TRBJ2-1|NA|NA
TGTGCTAGTGGCCGCGACAGCTACAATGAGCAGTTCTTC
CASGRDSYNEQFF
>TRBV3-1/TRBV3-2|TRBJ2-7|NA|NA
TGTGCCAGCAGCCAAGGTTGGGAACATTATTACGAGCAGTACTTC
CASSQGWEHYYEQYF
>TRBV4-3|TRBJ2-5|NA|TRBD2
TGCGCCAGCAGCCACATGGGCGGGGGTAGCCAAGAGACCCAGTACTTC
CASSHMGGGSQETQYF
>TRBV5-6|TRBJ2-7|once|NA
TGTGCCAGCAGCTTGTTTTCGGCCAGGACCTACGAGCAGTACTTC
CASSLFSARTYEQYF
>TRBV5-1|TRBJ2-7|NA|TRBD2
TGCGCCAGCAGCTTGGCTACTAGCGGGGGGGCCTTATACGAGCAGTACTTC
CASSLATSGGALYEQYF
>TRBV6-5|TRBJ2-3|few|NA
TGTGCCAGCAGTAGGGCGGCAATGAATACGCAGTATTTT
CASSRAAMNTQYF
>TRBV6-2/TRBV6-3|TRBJ2-3|NA|TRBD2
TGTGCCAGCAGTTCCCGAGCGGGGAATTCCCTCACAGATACGCAGTATTTT
CASSSRAGNSLTDTQYF
>TRBV6-5|TRBJ2-4|NA|NA
TGTGCCAGCAGTTCCCCACGGCGACGAGGAAACATTCAGTACTTC
CASSSPRRRGNIQYF
>TRBV13|TRBJ2-7|NA|TRBD1
TGTGCCAGCAGCGCCCCATCCGGGACAGGTTACGAGCAGTACTTC
CASSAPSGTGYEQYF
>TRBV5-8|TRBJ2-5|few|NA
TGTGCCAGCAGCTTCGGGACTTTGAGGGAGACCCAGTACTTC
CASSFGTLRETQYF
>TRBV5-4|TRBJ2-1|NA|TRBD1
TGTGCCAGCAGCTTGGGACAGGGGCGTAGTGAGCAGTTCTTC
CASSLGQGRSEQFF
>TRBV11-3|TRBJ2-7|NA|TRBD1
TGTGCCAGCAGCGAAAGGACCGGGACAGTTTACGAGCAGTACTTC
CASSERTGTVYEQYF
>TRBV19|TRBJ1-1|NA|NA
TGTGCCAGTAGTATAGATATAGCCGGCGAAGCTTTCTTT
CASSIDIAGEAFF
>TRBV5-1|TRBJ1-3|NA|NA
TGCGCCAGCAGCCGCGACGCTGGAAACACCATATATTTT
CASSRDAGNTIYF
>TRBV24-1|TRBJ2-1|NA|NA
TGTGCCACCAGTGACACCGGGGGCTCCTACAATGAGCAGTTCTTC
CATSDTGGSYNEQFF